The entry that follows covers one TCR beta chain sequence. Its antigen is unidentified. This sample stems from a study of blood T cells in healthy people across ages. General study results and limits: A roughly linear fall in TCR beta diversity per million T cells was seen with increasing age. No one knew whether donors had CMV, which possibly confounded expanded clonotype changes.

There are 16 residues in the CDR3. Germline lookup yields CDR1 SGDLS and CDR2 YYNGEE. Using a J-beta primer mix together with a sample-barcoded 5' primer, a second PCR was run for about 6 to 11 cycles. Every single cDNA molecule received a tag from a template-switch adaptor with 12 random nucleotides. At least 2.5 million CDR3-containing paired-end reads were obtained per sample. TCRdb re-called the 5' RACE reads through MiXCR, storing one row per CDR3 protein. Of about 830,000 distinct CDR3 sequences listed, roughly 50% are singletons. This sequence originates from a man aged 25-40 years in good health. The sample was blood. The gene calls are TRBV9 and TRBJ2-4, with TRBD2 matching 10 bases. The J call is in doubt because the DNA end fits TRBJ2-7 better. CDR3 region: CASSPRLAGATYEQYF. CDR3 in DNA: TGTGCCAGCAGCCCTCGACTAGCGGGTGCTACCTACGAGCAGTACTTC.